This T cell receptor (beta chain) was observed in a study of T cell responses to AZD1222 COVID-19 vaccine. Overall study: Researchers grouped second doses given at about 4 or about 12 weeks into one pool. Study-level results: Donor demographics were predominantly white British with a female majority; clonal diversity may be underestimated.

Only in-frame clones appear in the TCRdb table, and some are missing; sequencing was by immunoSEQ multiplex PCR. Seen here are more than 65,000 clones, approximately 80% observed once, and the top ten hold roughly 21%. Details on this clone: The antigen is not known.

Trimming shortened V by 5 bases and J by 4 bases, and 6 bases separated the two germline ends. In germline, CDR1 is DFQATT, CDR2 SNEGSKA (reference sequence). The CDR3 loop spans 10 amino acids. V is TRBV20-1 and J is TRBJ2-7, with D hard to call. The sequencing used peripheral blood, collected on day 0 of AZD1222 vaccination. The origin of this receptor is an adult in good health. Here the CDR3 DNA reads TGCAGTGCTGGGCTATACGAGCAGTACTTC. It is translated as CSAGLYEQYF.